Below are 19 T cell receptor beta chains sequenced from a single sample in a study of cytomegalovirus exposure and HLA in healthy donors. The PCR ran on 60 Vbeta and 13 Jbeta primers. The repertoire was sequenced with immunoSEQ multiplex PCR; TCRdb's copy has only in-frame clones and lacks some. The repertoire holds around 91,000 clones, about 81% seen once, with under 2.5% in the top ten. Sample: PBMCs. Every receptor here comes from a man aged 18-30 years in good health and CMV-seronegative.

Turning to this clone: The germline gene is not matched at one end of the junction; a read error may be the cause. The chain couples TRBV7-7 to TRBJ2-2; D may be TRBD1 (5 bases). Germline CDR1 and CDR2: SSHAT and FNYEAQ (reference sequence). This CDR3 is 13 amino acids long. The CDR3 DNA is TGTGCTAGCAGAGGACAGAACACCGGGGAGCTGTTTTTT. Its protein product is CASRGQNTGELFF.

This clone was observed once. V usage is TRBV27 and J usage is TRBJ2-7; TRBD1 matches 8 bases. From germline, CDR1 is MNHEY and CDR2 SMNVEV (reference sequence). Trimming took 4 bases from V and 2 from J; bases not matched to a gene: 7. This CDR3 region has 15 residues. CDR3 protein: CASSSRTGLPYEQYF. CDR3 DNA: TGTGCCAGCAGTTCCCGGACAGGGCTACCCTACGAGCAGTACTTC.

The chain recombines TRBV5-1 with TRBJ2-2, with no clear D. This CDR3 is built from 16 residues. Germline loops: CDR1 SGHRS, CDR2 YFSETQ. Trimming cost V 1 base and J 5 bases, with 15 bases left between them. The CDR3 nucleotides read TGCGCCAGCAGCTTGTCAGTCCTCTCATCGACCGGGGAGCTGTTTTTT. As protein: CASSLSVLSSTGELFF.

This sequence joins TRBV2 and TRBJ1-5, with TRBD1 as a possible D gene (6 bases). V lost 9 bases to trimming and J lost 5 bases, with 14 bases between them. CDR1 is SNHLY and CDR2 is FYNNEI in the germline V gene. CDR3 length: 13 residues. For the CDR3, the DNA is TGTGCCAGTTCGCAGGGGATTGATCAGCCCCAGCATTTT. Amino acids: CASSQGIDQPQHF.

The chain joins TRBV30 to TRBJ1-2, with TRBD1 matching over 11 bases. Trimming cost V 0 bases and J 1 base; bases outside gene matches: 7. The CDR3 spans 17 residues. Germline CDR1 and CDR2: GTSNPN and SVGIG (reference sequence). CDR3 coding DNA: TGTGCCTGGAGTGTAACCGGACAGGGGGCGGGTAACTATGGCTACACCTTC. Protein: CAWSVTGQGAGNYGYTF.

This chain connects TRBV5-1 to TRBJ2-1; 9 bases agree with TRBD1. CDR1 is SGHRS, CDR2 YFSETQ, per germline. The V gene end was trimmed by 5 bases and the J gene end by 4 bases; junction bases not matched to a gene: 4. The CDR3 length is 14 residues. The CDR3 reads CASSRQGDYNEQFF. DNA of the CDR3: TGCGCCAGCAGTAGACAGGGGGATTACAATGAGCAGTTCTTC.

This chain joins TRBV15 and TRBJ2-7; D is possibly TRBD2 (6 bases). V shed 1 base and J shed 5 bases, with 15 bases lying between them. The CDR3 runs to 15 residues. Germline CDR1 is LNHNV and CDR2 is YYDKDF (reference sequence). CDR3 protein: CATSRVTGSANEQYF. In DNA form, the CDR3 reads TGTGCCACCAGCAGAGTAACCGGGAGTGCCAACGAGCAGTACTTC.

Concerning this clone itself: At one end the junction does not follow the germline gene, possibly because of a read error. This chain connects TRBV7-7 to TRBJ1-2; 12 bases are a match to TRBD1. The length of the CDR3 is 18 residues. Germline lookup yields CDR1 SSHAT and CDR2 FNYEAQ (reference sequence). The CDR3 nucleotides read TGTGCTAGCAGCCCCTGGGGGACAGGGGGCCAAAAGGACTATGGCTACACCTTC. The encoded protein is CASSPWGTGGQKDYGYTF.

About this clone itself: This sample includes further DNA sequences coding for the same CDR3. This chain connects TRBV11-2 to TRBJ1-5; D gene unclear. The V end was cut by 0 bases, the J end by 6 bases, with 6 bases between. This CDR3 comprises 13 residues. Per the germline V gene, CDR1 is SGHAT and CDR2 is FQNNGV. For the CDR3, the DNA is TGTGCCAGCAGCTTAGATCGGGGTCAGCCCCAGCATTTT. Its protein product is CASSLDRGQPQHF. Using reference TRBV11-2 and TRBJ1-5 for the parts outside the CDR3, the full variable domain is EAGVAQSPRYKIIEKRQSVAFWCNPISGHATLYWYQQILGQGPKLLIQFQNNGVVDDSQLPKDRFSAERLKGVDSTLKIQPAKLEDSAVYLCASSLDRGQPQHFGDGTRLSIL.

This clone was detected only a few times. The chain employs TRBV27 and TRBJ2-5, with TRBD1 matching 10 bases. The DNA end favors TRBJ2-7, so the J call may be wrong. From germline, CDR1 is MNHEY and CDR2 SMNVEV (reference sequence). This CDR3 is 17 amino acids long. CDR3 region: CASSSYSRTGGPYEQYF. CDR3 in DNA: TGTGCCAGCAGTTCATATTCAAGGACAGGGGGGCCCTACGAGCAGTACTTC.

This chain connects TRBV6-1 to TRBJ2-2, with 7 bases aligning to TRBD2. Germline V CDR1 and CDR2: MNHNS, SASEGT. Unmatched junction bases numbered 5, after V lost 5 bases and J lost 5 bases. The CDR3 contains 14 residues. CDR3 protein: CASSLAGDTGELFF. In DNA, the CDR3 is TGTGCCAGCAGTCTGGCGGGGGATACCGGGGAGCTGTTTTTT.

This clone was seen a single time. The genes are TRBV5-4 and TRBJ2-7; 9 bases are a match to TRBD2. The germline gives CDR1 SGHNT, CDR2 YYREEE (reference sequence). There are 15 residues in the CDR3. The V gene end was trimmed by 2 bases and the J gene end by 3 bases; junction bases not matched to a gene: 6. Written as DNA, the CDR3 is TGTGCCAGCAGCTTAAAGCGGGAGGTCTTCTACGAGCAGTACTTC. This encodes CASSLKREVFYEQYF.

The chain employs TRBV5-1 and TRBJ2-5; tentative D call: TRBD2 (5 bases). The CDR3 length is 16 residues. The germline V gene encodes CDR1 SGHRS and CDR2 YFSETQ. V gave up 1 base and J gave up 4 bases, with 17 bases separating them. The CDR3 nucleotides read TGCGCCAGCAGCTTGAGGGTCGGGATCCTCCCAGAGACCCAGTACTTC. It codes for CASSLRVGILPETQYF.

The chain is built from TRBV5-5 and TRBJ1-1, with D possibly matching TRBD1 (6 bases). With 4 bases removed from V and 8 bases from J, the gap between germline ends came to 15 bases. Germline assignment: CDR1 SGHKS and CDR2 YYEKEE (reference sequence). The CDR3 totals 13 residues. This CDR3 reads CASSPPDSSEAFF. The CDR3, as DNA: TGTGCCAGCAGCCCACCGGACAGTAGCGAAGCTTTCTTT.

The chain combines TRBV9 with TRBJ1-2; TRBD1 matches 9 bases. The CDR3 spans 14 residues. J was trimmed by 8 bases and V by 4 bases; bases with no gene match: 9. Germline-derived CDR1 and CDR2 are SGDLS and YYNGEE. CDR3 bases: TGTGCCAGCAGCTTTAGGACAGGGGCGAAGGGCTACACCTTC. It specifies CASSFRTGAKGYTF.

V gene TRBV15 combines with J gene TRBJ2-3, with 8 bases lining up with TRBD2. J lost 6 bases, V lost 6 bases, and 8 bases had no gene match. From germline, CDR1 is LNHNV and CDR2 YYDKDF (reference sequence). The CDR3 consists of 14 residues. The CDR3 sequence is CATSIAGSPDTQYF. CDR3 nucleotide sequence: TGTGCCACCAGTATAGCGGGATCCCCGGATACGCAGTATTTT. Full variable domain (missing parts from reference TRBV15 and TRBJ2-3): DAMVIQNPRYQVTQFGKPVTLSCSQTLNHNVMYWYQQKSSQAPKLLFHYYDKDFNNEADTPDNFQSRRPNTSFCFLDIRSPGLGDTAMYLCATSIAGSPDTQYFGPGTRLTVL.

The chain has TRBV10-1 and TRBJ2-3; 12 bases agree with TRBD2. Per the germline V gene, CDR1 is WNHNN and CDR2 is SYGVQD (reference sequence). The trim removed 6 bases at V and 2 bases at J, leaving 9 bases unmatched. This CDR3 has 17 residues. In DNA, the CDR3 is TGCGCCAGCAGCCTTCGAGGACTAGCGGGAAACACAGATACGCAGTATTTT. Translation: CASSLRGLAGNTDTQYF.

This chain links TRBV13 with TRBJ2-5; perhaps TRBD2 as D (5 bases). The germline V and J ends were trimmed by 3 bases and 2 bases, with 7 bases remaining between them. CDR3 length: 13 residues. CDR1 is PRHDT, CDR2 FYEKMQ, per germline (reference sequence). CDR3 loop: CASSFRGQETQYF. The CDR3, as DNA: TGTGCCAGCAGCTTTCGGGGACAAGAGACCCAGTACTTC.

V is TRBV23-1 and J is TRBJ1-5, with 9 positions matching TRBD1. TRBV23-1 is sorted into the ORF group, with uncertain function. CDR3 size: 19 residues. The V gene end was trimmed by 2 bases and the J gene end by 0 bases; junction bases not matched to a gene: 11. For the CDR3, the DNA is TGCGCCAGCAGTCAACCGGGACAGGGTGTATCCTATAGCAATCAGCCCCAGCATTTT. Protein product: CASSQPGQGVSYSNQPQHF.